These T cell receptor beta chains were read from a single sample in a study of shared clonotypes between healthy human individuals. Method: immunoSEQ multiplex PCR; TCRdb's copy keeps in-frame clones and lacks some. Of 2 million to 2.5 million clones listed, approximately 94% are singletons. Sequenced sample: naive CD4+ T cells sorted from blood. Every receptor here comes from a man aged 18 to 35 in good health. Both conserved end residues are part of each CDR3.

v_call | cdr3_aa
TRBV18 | CASSRDRLTGELFF
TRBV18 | CASSPTGSGYEQYF
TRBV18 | CASSPRGEAYEQYF
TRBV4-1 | CASSQDGWTQYF
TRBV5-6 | CASSLAPGGGARTDTQYF
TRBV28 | CASSLYIPGAESSYEQYF
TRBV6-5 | CASSYSGTATNYGYTF
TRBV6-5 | CASSSAGQGDYGYTF
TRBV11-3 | CASSLDPRPYGYTF
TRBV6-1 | CASSEAAQVQRNSPLHF
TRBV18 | CASSPSGRANTGELFF
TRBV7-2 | CASSLLASGPGEQYF
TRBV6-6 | CASSYPPRQRPQPQHF
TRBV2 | CAANEQGAVETQYF
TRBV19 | CASSFGGSPSGPSPLHF
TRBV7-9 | CASSLASANLGEQYF
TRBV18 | CASSPNQRGGQETQYF
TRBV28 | CASSLPSPTQYSNQPQHF
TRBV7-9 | CASSLVTGRGDTEAFF
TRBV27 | CASSFGGAGHGYTF
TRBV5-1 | CASSLALATYNEQFF
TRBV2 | CASSLTGPSSGANVLTF
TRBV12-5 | CASAPDRARWETQYF
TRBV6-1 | CASSEGSGSGNTIYF
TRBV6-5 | CASTLRHTGSYGYTF
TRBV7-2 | CASTSSGTSGSGQYF
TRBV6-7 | CASSRPRLSLGGNQPQHF
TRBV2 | CASSEKAGSSPLHF
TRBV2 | CASSEVGSYLTLAKNIQYF
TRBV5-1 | CASSTPSGRNTGELFF
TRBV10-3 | CATGTGHSSNEKLFF